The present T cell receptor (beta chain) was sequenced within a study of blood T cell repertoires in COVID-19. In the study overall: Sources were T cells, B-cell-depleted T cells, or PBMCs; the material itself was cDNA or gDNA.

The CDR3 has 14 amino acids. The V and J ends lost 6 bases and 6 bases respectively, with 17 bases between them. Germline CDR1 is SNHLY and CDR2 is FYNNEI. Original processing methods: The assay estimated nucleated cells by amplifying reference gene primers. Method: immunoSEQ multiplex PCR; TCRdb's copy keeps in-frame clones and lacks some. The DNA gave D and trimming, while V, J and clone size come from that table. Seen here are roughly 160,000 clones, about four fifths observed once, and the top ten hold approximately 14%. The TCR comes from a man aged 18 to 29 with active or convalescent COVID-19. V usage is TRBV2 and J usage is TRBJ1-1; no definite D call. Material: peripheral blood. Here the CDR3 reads CASRRSVDGPEAFF. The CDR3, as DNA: TGTGCCAGCAGAAGGAGTGTCGATGGTCCTGAAGCTTTCTTT. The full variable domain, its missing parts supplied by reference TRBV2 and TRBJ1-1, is EPEVTQTPSHQVTQMGQEVILRCVPISNHLYFYWYRQILGQKVEFLVSFYNNEISEKSEIFDDQFSVERPDGSNFTLKIRSTKLEDSAMYFCASRRSVDGPEAFFGQGTRLTVV.